These 7 T cell receptor beta chains originate from one sample sequenced in a study of blood T cells in healthy people across ages (dated by TCRdb to between 2014 and 2017). The library was built by means of 5' RACE. The sequencing machine was an Illumina HiSeq 2500. The second PCR ran for roughly 7 to 11 cycles and used a J-beta primer mix along with a sample-barcoded 5' primer. TCRdb handled the public reads itself, with Q25 trimming in fastp and clone calling in MiXCR, and kept productive beta chains. Entries are consolidated by CDR3 protein sequence, retaining the most common genes and DNA. The sample table shows hundreds of thousands of distinct CDR3 sequences, and roughly 32% are seen once. The top ten clonotypes cover 15% to 17% of the sample. The source material was blood. The receptors originated from a woman of 80 years or more in good health. Donor details come from another sample of the same person, matched by shared clones.

This clonotype was found many times. The rearrangement joins TRBV20-1 to TRBJ1-1; D gene unclear. CDR1 and CDR2 (germline): DFQATT, SNEGSKA (reference sequence). The ends were cut back, 0 bases at V and 4 bases at J, with 9 bases in the middle. The CDR3 runs to 13 residues. CDR3 sequence reads: CSARERGSTEAFF. The CDR3 nucleotides are TGCAGTGCTAGAGAGCGGGGATCCACTGAAGCTTTCTTT.

Points on this clonotype: A read error may be the cause here, since a much bigger clone is one base away. This chain links TRBV7-8 with TRBJ1-2; TRBD1 aligns across 8 bases. The V gene end was trimmed by 5 bases and the J gene end by 8 bases; junction bases not matched to a gene: 7. The germline gives CDR1 SGHVS, CDR2 FQNEAQ. The CDR3 spans 13 residues. The CDR3 nucleotides are TGTGCCAGCAGCGGTTACAGGGGGACAGGCTACACCTTC. Translation gives CASSGYRGTGYTF.

The chain has TRBV5-1 and TRBJ2-1, with 8 bases aligning to TRBD1. Losses at the gene ends were 4 bases for V and 3 bases for J; bases not matched to a gene: 6. Germline lookup yields CDR1 SGHRS and CDR2 YFSETQ. The CDR3 spans 15 residues. For the CDR3, the DNA is TGCGCCAGCAGCCCGTCCGGGACAGGCTACAATGAGCAGTTCTTC. Its translation is CASSPSGTGYNEQFF.

This clonotype was seen at least ten times. This chain links TRBV10-3 with TRBJ2-1; D call uncertain. CDR1 and CDR2 from the germline V gene are ENHRY and SYGVKD. The ends were cut back, 4 bases at V and 0 bases at J, with 10 bases in the middle. CDR3 length equals 15 residues. CDR3 region: CAISGARSSYNEQFF. The CDR3 nucleotides read TGTGCCATCAGTGGCGCCAGGTCCTCCTACAATGAGCAGTTCTTC.

About this clonotype: A single base separates this from a much larger clone, so it may be a read error. The rearrangement joins TRBV5-1 to TRBJ2-3, with TRBD1 as a possible D gene (6 bases). CDR3 length: 14 residues. Germline CDR1 and CDR2: SGHRS and YFSETQ. V was clipped by 4 bases and J by 3 bases, with 12 bases between them. This CDR3 is CASSRWGPTDTQYF. The DNA for the CDR3 is TGCGCCAGCAGCCGCTGGGGGCCAACAGATACGCAGTATTTT.

In this sample, this clonotype turned up many times. This chain joins TRBV7-8 and TRBJ2-7; possible D gene TRBD2, 5 bases. Germline V gene sequence: CDR1 SGHVS, CDR2 FQNEAQ. The length of the CDR3 is 15 residues. Trimming removed 0 bases from V and 0 bases from J, with 9 bases in between. The CDR3 reads CASSLAPAVSYEQYF. The CDR3 region has the DNA TGTGCCAGCAGCTTAGCGCCAGCGGTCTCCTACGAGCAGTACTTC.

This rearrangement joins TRBV4-2 to TRBJ2-3, with D unclear. The CDR3 spans 14 residues. Germline V gene sequence: CDR1 LGHNA, CDR2 YNFKEQ. Trimming left V 0 bases short and J 3 bases short, with 7 bases between. CDR3 in amino acids: CASSQDRVTDTQYF. The CDR3 DNA sequence: TGTGCCAGCAGCCAAGATCGGGTGACAGATACGCAGTATTTT.